This TCR beta chain was sequenced in a study of shared clonotypes between healthy human individuals. Findings and caveats of the study: The generation probabilities recorded for non-shared clonotypes fell below those of clonotypes shared by all four donors. Apart from blood, nothing was sampled; tissue repertoires likely differ.

Of note for this clone: The antigen remains unidentified.

TCRdb keeps only in-frame clones here, not all; method: immunoSEQ multiplex PCR. The table lists about 2.4 million clones, approximately 90% of them singletons. Within Nashville, Tennessee resided all donors, each a Caucasian adult. The source of this sequence is a man younger than 30 in good health. Sequenced: naive CD4+ T cells sorted from blood. Subset denoted: CD45RA+ positively selected.

The CDR3, as DNA: TGTGCCACTGGGACAGGAGAAGGCTATGGCTACACCTTC. Translating gives CATGTGEGYGYTF. V usage is TRBV19 and J usage is TRBJ1-2, with 8 bases identical to TRBD1. Germline CDR1 LNHDA, CDR2 SQIVND (reference sequence). With V trimmed by 10 bases and J by 4 bases, 8 bases remained unmatched. The CDR3 runs to 13 residues.